The 31 T cell receptor beta chains given below trace back to one sample, sequenced in a study of blood T cell repertoires in COVID-19. The method was immunoSEQ multiplex PCR; TCRdb's version includes in-frame clones alone and lacks a portion of them. The repertoire includes some 150,000 clones, 84% of them detected once, and roughly 15% sits in the top ten. The specimen was peripheral blood. The receptors come from a woman aged 65 to 85 with COVID-19, enrolled during active disease.

The chain is built from TRBV5-1 and TRBJ2-5, with a tentative D call TRBD2 (6 bases). V gave up 0 bases and J gave up 7 bases, with 16 bases separating them. Germline CDR1 SGHRS, CDR2 YFSETQ. There are 15 residues in the CDR3. Here the CDR3 DNA reads TGCGCCAGCAGCTTGGCCAAGACGGAGGGGAGGACCCAGTACTTC. It specifies CASSLAKTEGRTQYF. The full variable domain, in which reference TRBV5-1 and TRBJ2-5 provide the parts outside the CDR3, is KAGVTQTPRYLIKTRGQQVTLSCSPISGHRSVSWYQQTPGQGLQFLFEYFSETQRNKGNFPGRFSGRQFSNSRSEMNVSTLELGDSALYLCASSLAKTEGRTQYFGPGTRLLVL.

This clone has a count of ten or more. The genes are TRBV21-1 and TRBJ2-7; the table's TRBD2 call for D was not verified on the DNA. TRBV21-1 is a pseudogene locus. The CDR3 is 13 residues long. As DNA, the CDR3 is TGTGCCAGCAGCAAAGTTACTAGGTGCGAGCAGTACGTC. It codes for CASSKVTRCEQYV.

The V gene is TRBV24-1, the J gene TRBJ2-5, with a weak D call TRBD1 (5 bases). CDR3 length: 16 residues. Germline CDR1 is KGHDR and CDR2 is SFDVKD. V lost 4 bases, J lost 5 bases, and 19 bases lay in between. This CDR3 reads CATSDPIGEVGETQYF. CDR3 nucleotides: TGTGCCACCAGTGACCCCATAGGGGAAGTCGGGGAGACCCAGTACTTC.

This chain uses TRBV19 with TRBJ2-3; the D is unclear. The germline V gene has CDR1 LNHDA and CDR2 SQIVND (reference sequence). The CDR3 contains 14 residues. Trimming stripped 5 bases from V and 2 bases from J, with 11 bases between. This chain's CDR3 is CASSLLSFTDTQYF. For the CDR3, the DNA is TGTGCCAGTAGTTTACTCTCATTCACAGATACGCAGTATTTT.

V gene TRBV4-1 combines with J gene TRBJ1-2; no clear D. Trimming pared 0 bases from V and 7 bases from J, leaving 12 bases between. The germline V gene has CDR1 MGHRA and CDR2 YSYEKL. The CDR3 has 14 amino acids. The chain's CDR3 is CASSQDPQEGGYTF. The CDR3 nucleotides read TGCGCCAGCAGCCAAGATCCGCAAGAGGGTGGCTACACCTTC.

V gene TRBV2 combines with J gene TRBJ1-2; a weak D match, TRBD1 (6 bases). Germline CDR1 and CDR2: SNHLY and FYNNEI. This CDR3 region has 16 residues. V gave up 3 bases and J gave up 3 bases, with 17 bases separating them. CDR3 nucleotide sequence: TGTGCCAGCAGTGATAGCGCGGGGGGCACTGACTATGGCTACACCTTC. It specifies CASSDSAGGTDYGYTF.

The CDR3 sequence: CASSIPGTGSEKLFF. CDR3 DNA sequence: TGTGCCAGCAGCATTCCCGGGACAGGGAGTGAAAAACTGTTTTTT. The rearrangement uses TRBV5-6 and TRBJ1-4, with 9 positions matching TRBD1. The CDR3 is 15 residues long. Germline CDR1 reads SGHDT; CDR2 reads YYEEEE. J gave up 7 bases and V 4 bases, and 8 bases lay outside the gene matches.

The V call is TRBV3-1 (or the pseudogene TRBV3-2), the J call TRBJ1-1, with D unclear. Trimming stripped 3 bases from V and 1 base from J, with 9 bases between. The CDR3 has 14 amino acids. Germline-derived CDR1 and CDR2 are LGHDT and YNNKEL (reference sequence). The DNA for the CDR3 is TGTGCCAGCAGCCATTGGGCGGGGAACACTGAAGCTTTCTTT. This gives the protein CASSHWAGNTEAFF.

This chain connects TRBV24-1 to TRBJ2-3, with D perhaps matching TRBD1 (6 bases). Germline CDR1 and CDR2: KGHDR and SFDVKD. Trimming left V 1 base short and J 2 bases short, with 12 bases between. This CDR3 spans 16 amino acids. The CDR3 DNA follows: TGTGCCACCAGTGATTTTGGGCAGGGGAACACAGATACGCAGTATTTT. This codes for CATSDFGQGNTDTQYF.

This clone has just a few counts. This chain links TRBV28 with TRBJ1-3; D not resolved. CDR1 MDHEN and CDR2 SYDVKM come from the germline V gene. Trimming stripped 1 base from V and 2 bases from J, with 9 bases between. CDR3 length equals 15 residues. The CDR3 DNA is TGTGCCAGCAGTTTATATGCGGGGACTGGAAACACCATATATTTT. It specifies CASSLYAGTGNTIYF. Based on the CDR3 plus reference TRBV28 and TRBJ1-3, the full variable domain is DVKVTQSSRYLVKRTGEKVFLECVQDMDHENMFWYRQDPGLGLRLIYFSYDVKMKEKGDIPEGYSVSREKKERFSLILESASTNQTSMYLCASSLYAGTGNTIYFGEGSWLTVV.

The J gene is TRBJ2-5, the V gene TRBV15; 8 bases are shared with TRBD2. Germline V gene data show CDR1 as LNHNV and CDR2 as YYDKDF (reference sequence). The CDR3 spans 12 residues. The V gene end was trimmed by 9 bases and the J gene end by 2 bases; junction bases not matched to a gene: 2. The CDR3 is CATQRGQETQYF. The CDR3 DNA reads TGTGCCACTCAGCGGGGGCAAGAGACCCAGTACTTC.

This clone was counted a single time. The V gene is TRBV2, the J gene TRBJ1-2, with D possibly TRBD1 on 5 matching bases. The ends were cut back, 4 bases at V and 3 bases at J, with 9 bases in the middle. This CDR3 is built from 13 residues. The germline CDR1 and CDR2 sequences are SNHLY and FYNNEI. DNA for the CDR3: TGTGCCAGCAGTGTAACAGGTGACTATGGCTACACCTTC. Amino acid sequence: CASSVTGDYGYTF.

The rearrangement links TRBV3-1 (or the pseudogene TRBV3-2) to TRBJ1-1, with D hard to call. Trimming took off 1 base at V and 1 base at J, with 10 bases between the two ends. This CDR3 region has 15 residues. Germline V gene sequence: CDR1 LGHDT, CDR2 YNNKEL (reference sequence). CDR3 nucleotides: TGTGCCAGCAGCCAAGGAGTCGCGGAGAACACTGAAGCTTTCTTT. Its protein is CASSQGVAENTEAFF.

CDR3 in DNA: TGTGCCATCAGTCCGACAGGGGAGGACACAGATACGCAGTATTTT. Protein product: CAISPTGEDTDTQYF. This chain links TRBV10-3 with TRBJ2-3; TRBD1 matches 8 bases. V shed 5 bases, J shed 2 bases, and the junction held 6 bases outside the gene matches. The CDR3 length is 15 residues. The V gene's germline CDR1 is ENHRY and CDR2 SYGVKD.

The V and J genes are TRBV30 and TRBJ1-1; TRBD1 matches at 11 bases. The germline V gene encodes CDR1 GTSNPN and CDR2 SVGIG (reference sequence). The CDR3 loop spans 14 amino acids. The V segment lost 7 bases and the J segment 5 bases; nucleotides outside the gene matches: 9. CDR3 region: CASDRDRGDTEAFF. The CDR3 DNA reads as TGTGCCTCAGACCGGGACAGGGGGGATACTGAAGCTTTCTTT.

The chain has TRBV13 and TRBJ1-6; D remains unclear. The germline V gene encodes CDR1 PRHDT and CDR2 FYEKMQ (reference sequence). The CDR3 is made up of 14 amino acids. Trimming shortened V by 5 bases and J by 7 bases, and 12 bases separated the two germline ends. The CDR3: CASSPFVQNSPLHF. CDR3 sequence (DNA): TGTGCCAGCAGCCCGTTTGTTCAGAATTCACCCCTCCACTTT.

This clone was recorded once. V usage is TRBV6-5 and J usage is TRBJ1-1; TRBD1 matches at 8 bases. Per the germline V gene, CDR1 is MNHEY and CDR2 is SVGAGI. This CDR3 has 13 residues. J was trimmed by 3 bases and V by 5 bases; bases with no gene match: 2. The CDR3 is CASSKTGDTEAFF. For the CDR3, the DNA is TGTGCCAGCAGTAAGACAGGGGACACTGAAGCTTTCTTT.

The chain is built from TRBV7-8 and TRBJ1-5; 7 bases line up with TRBD1. Germline trimming cut 5 bases from V and 3 bases from J; bases unmatched to any gene: 4. The CDR3 runs to 14 residues. The germline V gene encodes CDR1 SGHVS and CDR2 FQNEAQ. CDR3: CASSRQGLNQPQHF. The CDR3 bases are TGTGCCAGCAGCCGACAGGGCCTCAATCAGCCCCAGCATTTT.

The genes are TRBV5-1 and TRBJ2-1; a possible D gene is TRBD2 (6 bases). V was shortened by 4 bases and J by 0 bases, with 17 bases between the two germline ends. There are 17 residues in the CDR3. Looked up from germline, CDR1 is SGHRS and CDR2 is YFSETQ. The CDR3 DNA follows: TGCGCCAGCAGCCCTAGGGACTTTCCGAGCTCCTACAATGAGCAGTTCTTC. It specifies CASSPRDFPSSYNEQFF.

This clone was seen only a few times. The rearrangement uses TRBV5-1 and TRBJ1-1; the D is unclear. There are 14 residues in the CDR3. The germline V and J ends were trimmed by 6 bases and 0 bases, with 12 bases remaining between them. Germline CDR1 reads SGHRS; CDR2 reads YFSETQ. CDR3 region: CASTKAGMNTEAFF. The CDR3 DNA sequence: TGCGCCAGCACCAAAGCGGGGATGAACACTGAAGCTTTCTTT.

This chain joins TRBV4-2 and TRBJ2-3, with 10 bases fitting TRBD1. V trimming: 3 bases; J trimming: 0 bases; junction bases outside the gene matches: 6. Per germline, CDR1 LGHNA and CDR2 YNFKEQ. This CDR3 is 17 amino acids long. This CDR3 is CASSQAPGQGSTDTQYF. DNA for the CDR3: TGTGCCAGCAGCCAGGCACCGGGACAGGGGAGCACAGATACGCAGTATTTT.

This chain links TRBV6-5 with TRBJ2-7, with D maybe TRBD1 (5 bases). This CDR3 region has 13 residues. Looked up from germline, CDR1 is MNHEY and CDR2 is SVGAGI. Trimming shortened V by 2 bases and J by 6 bases, and 11 bases separated the two germline ends. The CDR3 DNA is TGTGCCAGCAGTTACCAGGGCTTGGGCGAGCAGTACTTC. It is translated as CASSYQGLGEQYF.

The chain combines TRBV9 with TRBJ1-2; 7 bases are a match to TRBD1. CDR3 length: 11 amino acids. Germline V CDR1 and CDR2: SGDLS, YYNGEE. V dropped 5 bases and J dropped 6; count of bases not matched to a gene: 1. The CDR3 loop reads CASRTGHGYTF. DNA of the CDR3: TGTGCCAGCAGGACAGGGCATGGCTACACCTTC.

CDR3 protein: CASSSSWTGGIYGYTF. The CDR3, as DNA: TGTGCCAGCAGTTCATCCTGGACAGGGGGTATCTATGGCTACACCTTC. This chain links TRBV27 with TRBJ1-2, with 10 positions matching TRBD1. The CDR3 loop spans 16 amino acids. With V trimmed by 4 bases and J by 4 bases, 9 bases remained unmatched. Germline V gene lookup returns CDR1 MNHEY and CDR2 SMNVEV (reference sequence).

The rearrangement links TRBV12-2 to TRBJ1-2; the DNA was not compared with TRBD1, the D call given in the table. TRBV12-2 is listed as a pseudogene. The CDR3 has 17 residues. The CDR3, as DNA: TGTGCAAGTCGCTTTCGGACAGGGTTAAAGAGGGACTATGGCTACACCTTC. Encoded protein: CASRFRTGLKRDYGYTF.

The chain is built from TRBV29-1 and TRBJ2-2; D remains ambiguous. The germline gives CDR1 SQVTM, CDR2 ANQGSEA. The CDR3 sequence is 13 residues long. Trimming shortened V by 4 bases and J by 4 bases, and 10 bases separated the two germline ends. The CDR3 region is CSVVFPGTGELFF. The CDR3 coding sequence is TGCAGCGTTGTTTTCCCCGGCACCGGGGAGCTGTTTTTT.

This chain links TRBV27 with TRBJ1-2; D unresolved. Germline CDR1 is MNHEY and CDR2 is SMNVEV (reference sequence). This CDR3 has 13 residues. V lost 5 bases, J lost 9 bases, and 16 bases lay in between. The CDR3 region has the DNA TGTGCCAGCAGTATTGGCCACCCCGGGAGCTACACCTTC. Encoded protein: CASSIGHPGSYTF.

V and J are TRBV4-2 and TRBJ2-5, with 12 nucleotides matching TRBD2. Trimming at V came to 0 bases and at J to 6 bases, leaving 5 bases not matched to a gene. Germline CDR1 is LGHNA and CDR2 is YNFKEQ. CDR3 length equals 16 residues. CDR3 coding DNA: TGTGCCAGCAGCCAAGAGCTAGCGGGAGGGCCGCAGACCCAGTACTTC. This gives the protein CASSQELAGGPQTQYF.

The chain carries TRBV2 and TRBJ1-1; TRBD1 matches 7 bases. The CDR3 extends over 17 amino acids. Germline CDR1 and CDR2: SNHLY and FYNNEI. The V segment lost 5 bases and the J segment 0 bases; nucleotides outside the gene matches: 12. The CDR3 DNA reads TGTGCCAGCAGTCTCCCAGGACAGGCGATTTTGAACACTGAAGCTTTCTTT. Its protein is CASSLPGQAILNTEAFF. The complete variable domain, with remaining parts taken from reference TRBV2 and TRBJ1-1, reads EPEVTQTPSHQVTQMGQEVILRCVPISNHLYFYWYRQILGQKVEFLVSFYNNEISEKSEIFDDQFSVERPDGSNFTLKIRSTKLEDSAMYFCASSLPGQAILNTEAFFGQGTRLTVV.

V gene TRBV15 combines with J gene TRBJ2-3; TRBD1 aligns across 9 bases. The CDR3 runs to 15 residues. Germline lookup yields CDR1 LNHNV and CDR2 YYDKDF (reference sequence). V dropped 5 bases and J dropped 1; count of bases not matched to a gene: 4. CDR3 sequence (DNA): TGTGCCACCAGCGGTAGACAGGGGGGCACAGATACGCAGTATTTT. Translated, it gives CATSGRQGGTDTQYF.

The chain joins TRBV19 to TRBJ1-1, with 8 positions matching TRBD1. The germline gives CDR1 LNHDA, CDR2 SQIVND (reference sequence). The J segment lost 3 bases and the V segment lost 6 bases, leaving 9 bases of the junction unmatched. The CDR3 loop spans 15 amino acids. CDR3: CASSDQGARYTEAFF. The CDR3 nucleotides read TGTGCCAGTAGCGACCAGGGGGCTCGGTACACTGAAGCTTTCTTT.